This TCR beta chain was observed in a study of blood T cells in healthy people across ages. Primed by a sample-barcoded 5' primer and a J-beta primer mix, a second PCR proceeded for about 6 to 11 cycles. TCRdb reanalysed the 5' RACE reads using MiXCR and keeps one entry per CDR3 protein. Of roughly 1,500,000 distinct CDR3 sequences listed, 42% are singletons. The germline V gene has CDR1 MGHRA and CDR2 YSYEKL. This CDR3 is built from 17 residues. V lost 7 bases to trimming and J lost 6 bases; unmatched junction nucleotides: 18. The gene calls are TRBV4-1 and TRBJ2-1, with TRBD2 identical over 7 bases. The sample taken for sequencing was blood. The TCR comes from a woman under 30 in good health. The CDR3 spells CASTQSSTGTIGNEQFF. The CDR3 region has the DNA TGCGCCAGCACTCAATCTTCGACTGGGACTATTGGCAATGAGCAGTTCTTC.